Sequencing of this T cell receptor (beta chain) was carried out in a study of blood T cells in healthy people across ages. Study-level background: About one barcoded beta molecule was captured per two T cells (by template switching).

Regarding the study as a whole: Diversity estimated from one million T cells was considered an underestimate. The long-lived group displayed more naive CD4+ cells, plus higher diversity, than the aged donors did.

There were healthy Caucasian individuals from Russia, aged about 6 to 100, serving as donors. To note about this clonotype: Its cognate antigen is unknown.

With a J-beta primer mix and a sample-barcoded 5' primer, a second PCR ran 7 to 11 cycles. TCRdb fed the 5' RACE reads into MiXCR, producing one record per CDR3 protein. The data contain approximately 730,000 distinct CDR3 sequences, less than 70% of them singletons. The CDR3 runs to 16 residues. The germline CDR1 and CDR2 sequences are ENHRY and SYGVKD. This chain uses TRBV10-3 with TRBJ2-1, with D perhaps TRBD1 or TRBD2 (7 bases each). The J call may be incorrect, as the DNA end agrees better with TRBJ2-7. The sequenced sample consisted of blood. This clonotype was sampled from an elderly man in good health. CDR3 DNA sequence: TGTGCCATCAGTGACCGATTTGGGGAGGGGGCAGAAGAGCAGTACTTC. Encoded protein: CAISDRFGEGAEEQYF.